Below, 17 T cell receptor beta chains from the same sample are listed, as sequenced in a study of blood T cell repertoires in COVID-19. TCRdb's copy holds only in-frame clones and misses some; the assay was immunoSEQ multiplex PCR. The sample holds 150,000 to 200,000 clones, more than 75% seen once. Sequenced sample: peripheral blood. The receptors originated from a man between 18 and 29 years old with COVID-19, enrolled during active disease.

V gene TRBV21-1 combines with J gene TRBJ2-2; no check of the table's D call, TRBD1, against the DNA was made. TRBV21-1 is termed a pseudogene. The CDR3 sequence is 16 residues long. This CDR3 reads CASTQKKDNNTGELFF. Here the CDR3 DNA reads TGTGCCAGCACCCAAAAGAAAGACAACAACACCGGGGAGCTGTTTTTT.

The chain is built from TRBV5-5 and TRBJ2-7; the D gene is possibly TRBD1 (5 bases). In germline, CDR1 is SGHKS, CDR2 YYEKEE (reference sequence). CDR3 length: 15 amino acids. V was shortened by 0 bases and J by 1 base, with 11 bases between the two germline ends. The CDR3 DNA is TGTGCCAGCAGCTTGGCGGCAGGGTCATCCTACGAGCAGTACTTC. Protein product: CASSLAAGSSYEQYF.

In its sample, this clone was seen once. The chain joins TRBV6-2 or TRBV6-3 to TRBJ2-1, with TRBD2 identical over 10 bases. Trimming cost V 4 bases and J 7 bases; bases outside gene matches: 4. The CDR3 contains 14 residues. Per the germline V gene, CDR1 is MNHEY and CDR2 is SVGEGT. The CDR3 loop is CASSSSGSRNEQFF. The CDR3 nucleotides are TGTGCCAGCAGTTCTAGCGGGAGCCGAAATGAGCAGTTCTTC.

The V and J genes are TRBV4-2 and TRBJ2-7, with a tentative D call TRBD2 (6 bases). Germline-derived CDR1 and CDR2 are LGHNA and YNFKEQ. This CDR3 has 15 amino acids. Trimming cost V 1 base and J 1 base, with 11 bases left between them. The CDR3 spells CASSQASALSYEQYF. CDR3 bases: TGTGCCAGCAGCCAAGCTAGCGCCTTATCCTACGAGCAGTACTTC.

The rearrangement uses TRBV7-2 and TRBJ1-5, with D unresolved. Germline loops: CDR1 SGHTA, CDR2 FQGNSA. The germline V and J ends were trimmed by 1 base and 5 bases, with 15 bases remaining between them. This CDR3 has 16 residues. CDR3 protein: CASSLDRRRSDQPQHF. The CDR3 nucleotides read TGTGCCAGCAGCTTAGACAGAAGACGGTCGGATCAGCCCCAGCATTTT.

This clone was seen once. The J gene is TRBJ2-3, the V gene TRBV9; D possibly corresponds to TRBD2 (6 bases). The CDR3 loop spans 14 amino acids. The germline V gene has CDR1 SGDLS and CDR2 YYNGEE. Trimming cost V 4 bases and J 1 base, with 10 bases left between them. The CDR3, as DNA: TGTGCCAGCAGCCCCCGGGAGCGCACAGATACGCAGTATTTT. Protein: CASSPRERTDTQYF.

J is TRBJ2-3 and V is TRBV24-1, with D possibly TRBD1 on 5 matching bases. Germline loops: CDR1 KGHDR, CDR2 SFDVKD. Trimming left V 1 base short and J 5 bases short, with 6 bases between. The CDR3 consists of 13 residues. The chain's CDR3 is CATSDLGEDTQYF. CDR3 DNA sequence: TGTGCCACCAGTGATTTAGGGGAAGATACGCAGTATTTT.

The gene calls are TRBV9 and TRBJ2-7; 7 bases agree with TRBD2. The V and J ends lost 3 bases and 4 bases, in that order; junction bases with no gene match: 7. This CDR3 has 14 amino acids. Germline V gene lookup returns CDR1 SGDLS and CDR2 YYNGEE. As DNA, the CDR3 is TGTGCCAGCAGCGAAAGCGGGATGTGGTACGAGCAGTACTTC. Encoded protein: CASSESGMWYEQYF.

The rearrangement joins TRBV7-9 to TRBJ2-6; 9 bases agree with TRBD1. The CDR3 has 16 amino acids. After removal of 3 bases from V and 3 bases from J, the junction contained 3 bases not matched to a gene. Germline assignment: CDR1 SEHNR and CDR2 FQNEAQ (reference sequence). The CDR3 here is CASSLNRGLGANVLTF. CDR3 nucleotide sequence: TGTGCCAGCAGCTTGAACAGGGGGCTTGGGGCCAACGTCCTGACTTTC.

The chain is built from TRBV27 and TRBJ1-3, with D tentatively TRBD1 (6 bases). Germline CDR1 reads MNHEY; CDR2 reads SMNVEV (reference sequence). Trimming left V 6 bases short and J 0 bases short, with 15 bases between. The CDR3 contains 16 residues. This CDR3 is CASSPLQGSSGNTIYF. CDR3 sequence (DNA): TGTGCCAGCAGCCCTCTACAGGGCTCCTCTGGAAACACCATATATTTT.

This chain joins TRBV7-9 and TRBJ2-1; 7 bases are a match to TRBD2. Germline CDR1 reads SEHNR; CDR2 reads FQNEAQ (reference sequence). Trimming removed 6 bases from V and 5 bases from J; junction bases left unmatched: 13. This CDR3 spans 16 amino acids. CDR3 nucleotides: TGTGCCAGCAGACTCCCGATAGGCGGGAGAGACAATGAGCAGTTCTTC. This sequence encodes CASRLPIGGRDNEQFF.

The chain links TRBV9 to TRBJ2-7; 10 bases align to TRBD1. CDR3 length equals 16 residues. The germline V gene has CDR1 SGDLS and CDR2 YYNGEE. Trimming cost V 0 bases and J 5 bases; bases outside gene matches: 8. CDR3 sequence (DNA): TGTGCCAGCAGCGTAGGGCGTGGACAGGGGGTACACGAGCAGTACTTC. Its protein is CASSVGRGQGVHEQYF.

CDR3 sequence (DNA): TGTGCCAGCAGCCAAGGTAACAGGGAGTCCGAGCAGTACTTC. Encoded protein: CASSQGNRESEQYF. This sequence joins TRBV3-1 (or the pseudogene TRBV3-2) and TRBJ2-7, with a tentative D call TRBD1 (6 bases). Germline loops: CDR1 LGHDT, CDR2 YNNKEL (reference sequence). The ends were cut back, 1 base at V and 6 bases at J, with 13 bases in the middle. This CDR3 has 14 residues.

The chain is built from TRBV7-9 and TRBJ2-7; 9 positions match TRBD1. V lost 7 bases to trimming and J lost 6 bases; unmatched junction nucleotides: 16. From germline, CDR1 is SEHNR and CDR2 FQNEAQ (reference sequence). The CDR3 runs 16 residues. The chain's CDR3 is CASTLGGTGSVGEQYF. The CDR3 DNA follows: TGTGCCAGCACCCTCGGGGGGACAGGGTCAGTCGGCGAGCAGTACTTC.

CDR3 DNA: TGTGCCACCAGTGACAAGGGGCAGGGTTGGGGCTACACCTTC. Protein product: CATSDKGQGWGYTF. This sequence joins TRBV24-1 and TRBJ1-2, with a tentative D call TRBD1 (5 bases). CDR3 length: 14 amino acids. CDR1 is KGHDR and CDR2 is SFDVKD in the germline V gene. The V end was cut by 4 bases, the J end by 8 bases, with 16 bases between.

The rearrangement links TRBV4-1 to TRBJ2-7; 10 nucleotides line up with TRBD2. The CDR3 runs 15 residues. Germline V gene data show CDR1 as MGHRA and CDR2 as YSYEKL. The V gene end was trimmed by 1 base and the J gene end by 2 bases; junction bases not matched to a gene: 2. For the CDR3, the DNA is TGCGCCAGCAGCCAAGCAACTAGCGGGACCTACGAGCAGTACTTC. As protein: CASSQATSGTYEQYF.

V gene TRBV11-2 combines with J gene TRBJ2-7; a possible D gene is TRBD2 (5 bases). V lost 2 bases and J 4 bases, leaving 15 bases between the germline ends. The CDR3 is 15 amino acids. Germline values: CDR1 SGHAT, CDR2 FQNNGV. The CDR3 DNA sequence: TGTGCCAGCAGCTTATTGGTGGGAGATGAATACGAGCAGTACTTC. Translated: CASSLLVGDEYEQYF.